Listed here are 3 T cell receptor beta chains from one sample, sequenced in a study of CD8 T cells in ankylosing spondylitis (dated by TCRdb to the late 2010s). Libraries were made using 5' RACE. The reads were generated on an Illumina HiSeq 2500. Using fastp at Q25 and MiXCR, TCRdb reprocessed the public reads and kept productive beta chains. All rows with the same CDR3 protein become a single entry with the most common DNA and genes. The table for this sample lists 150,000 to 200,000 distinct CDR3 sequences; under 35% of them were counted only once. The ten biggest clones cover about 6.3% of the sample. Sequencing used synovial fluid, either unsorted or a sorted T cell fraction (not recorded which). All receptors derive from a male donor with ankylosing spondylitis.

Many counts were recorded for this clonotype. DNA of the CDR3: TGTGCCACCAGCGCAGCGGGAGGGCACAATGAGCAGTTCTTC. Its translation is CATSAAGGHNEQFF. The chain joins TRBV24-1 to TRBJ2-1, with 10 bases identical to TRBD2. Germline V gene lookup returns CDR1 KGHDR and CDR2 SFDVKD. The CDR3 sequence is 14 residues long. The ends lost 7 bases at V and 5 bases at J; junction bases unmatched: 4.

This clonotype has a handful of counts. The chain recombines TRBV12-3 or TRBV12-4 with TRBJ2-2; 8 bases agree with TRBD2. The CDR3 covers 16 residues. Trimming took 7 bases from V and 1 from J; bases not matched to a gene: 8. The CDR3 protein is CASTPGGGRNTGELFF. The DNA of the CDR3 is TGTGCCAGCACCCCCGGGGGGGGGCGGAACACCGGGGAGCTGTTTTTT.

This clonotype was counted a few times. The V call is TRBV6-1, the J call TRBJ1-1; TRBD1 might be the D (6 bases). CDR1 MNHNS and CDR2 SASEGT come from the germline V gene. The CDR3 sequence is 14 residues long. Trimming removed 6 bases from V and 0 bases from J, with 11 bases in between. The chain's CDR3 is CASSRQAMNTEAFF. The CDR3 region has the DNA TGTGCCAGCAGCAGACAGGCGATGAACACTGAAGCTTTCTTT.